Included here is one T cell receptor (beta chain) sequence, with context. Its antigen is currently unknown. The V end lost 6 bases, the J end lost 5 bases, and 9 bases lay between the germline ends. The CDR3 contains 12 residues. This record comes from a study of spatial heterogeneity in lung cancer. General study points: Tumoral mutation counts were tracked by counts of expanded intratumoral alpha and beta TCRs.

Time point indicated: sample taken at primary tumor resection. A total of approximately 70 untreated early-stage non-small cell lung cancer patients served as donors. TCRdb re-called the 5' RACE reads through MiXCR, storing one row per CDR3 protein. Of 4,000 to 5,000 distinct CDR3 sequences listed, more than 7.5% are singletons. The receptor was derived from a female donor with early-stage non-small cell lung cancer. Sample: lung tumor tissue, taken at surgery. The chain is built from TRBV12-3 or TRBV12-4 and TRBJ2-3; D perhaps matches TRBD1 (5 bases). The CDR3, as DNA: TGTGCCAGCAGGACCAGGGAAGATACGCAGTATTTT. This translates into CASRTREDTQYF.